This note documents a single TCR beta chain sequence. Its antigen remains unidentified. One end of the junction fails to match germline, which may point to a read error. The library came from three nested PCR rounds adapted from ARM-PCR protocols. TCRdb re-analysed the multiplex PCR reads in MiXCR, keeping a single row per CDR3 protein. Of about 86,000 distinct CDR3 sequences listed, around three quarters were seen once; the top ten hold 21%. This entry comes from a study of tumor and adjacent non-tumor tissue in lung cancer. Looking at the study overall: Patients comprised approximately eleven adenocarcinoma, a couple of squamous cell carcinoma and 1 small cell lung cancer. The study's findings and limits: Compared with tumor, normal lung showed significantly lower TCR diversity.

The template was RNA from unsorted bulk tissue. This non-tumor lung sample came from over 3 cm beyond the tumor edge. Between August and November 2014, newly diagnosed, chemotherapy-naive lung cancer patients underwent thoracic surgery in China. This CDR3 has 15 residues. The receptor was isolated from a woman aged 50 to 65 with non-small cell lung cancer. The rearrangement uses TRBV12-3 or TRBV12-4 and TRBJ2-2, with 10 positions matching TRBD1. Input material: distant non-tumor lung tissue. CDR3 in amino acids: CASSPGQGITGELLF. The CDR3 DNA reads as TGTGCCAGCAGCCCGGGACAGGGGATAACCGGGGAGCTGTTATTT.